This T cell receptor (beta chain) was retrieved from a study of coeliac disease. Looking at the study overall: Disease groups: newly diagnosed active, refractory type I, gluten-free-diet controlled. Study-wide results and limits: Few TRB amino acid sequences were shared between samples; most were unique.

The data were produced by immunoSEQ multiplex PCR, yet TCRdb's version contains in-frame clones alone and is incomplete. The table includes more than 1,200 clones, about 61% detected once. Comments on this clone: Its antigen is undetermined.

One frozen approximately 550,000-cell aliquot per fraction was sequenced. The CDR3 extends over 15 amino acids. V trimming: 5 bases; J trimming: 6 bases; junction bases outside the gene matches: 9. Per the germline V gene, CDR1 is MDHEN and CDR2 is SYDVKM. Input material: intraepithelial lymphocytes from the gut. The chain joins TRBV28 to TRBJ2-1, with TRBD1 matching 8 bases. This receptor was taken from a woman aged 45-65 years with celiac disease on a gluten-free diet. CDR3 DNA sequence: TGTGCCAGCAGTAACAGGGGGAGGTCTCCCAATGAGCAGTTCTTC. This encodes CASSNRGRSPNEQFF.